Each of the 14 T cell receptor beta chains below was sequenced from the same sample in a study of OX40 agonist ivuxolimab in advanced cancers. Assay: immunoSEQ multiplex PCR; the TCRdb copy retains only in-frame clones and omits some. Of 17,000 or so clones in the sample, 85% to 90% are singletons; the top ten hold less than 75%. The source was CD4+ or CD8+ T cells sorted from blood, collected in a trial of the OX40 agonist ivuxolimab. The receptors derive from an adult with an advanced solid tumor such as melanoma, head and neck, liver or kidney cancer.

The rearrangement links TRBV19 to TRBJ1-5; D unclear. From germline, CDR1 is LNHDA and CDR2 SQIVND (reference sequence). This CDR3 comprises 16 residues. V lost 4 bases, J lost 0 bases, and 13 bases lay in between. CDR3 amino acids: CASSKEQVYSNQPQHF. CDR3 in DNA: TGTGCCAGTAGTAAGGAGCAGGTCTATAGCAATCAGCCCCAGCATTTT.

The V call is TRBV5-1, the J call TRBJ1-4, with 7 bases lining up with TRBD1. CDR3 length: 15 amino acids. V lost 4 bases to trimming and J lost 0 bases; unmatched junction nucleotides: 3. Germline CDR1 is SGHRS and CDR2 is YFSETQ. The CDR3 bases are TGCGCCAGCAGCGCGGGGACAGCAACTAATGAAAAACTGTTTTTT. This encodes CASSAGTATNEKLFF.

The chain is built from TRBV4-2 and TRBJ1-3; TRBD1 agrees at 8 bases. From germline, CDR1 is LGHNA and CDR2 YNFKEQ. V lost 5 bases to trimming and J lost 0 bases; unmatched junction nucleotides: 6. The CDR3 extends over 16 amino acids. The DNA for the CDR3 is TGTGCCAGCAGCACCCACAGGGGGTCCTCTGGAAACACCATATATTTT. Translating gives CASSTHRGSSGNTIYF.

The rearrangement links TRBV4-3 to TRBJ1-2; TRBD1 matches at 8 bases. V was clipped by 4 bases and J by 3 bases; unmatched bases: 7. There are 15 residues in the CDR3. In germline, CDR1 is LGHNA, CDR2 YSLEER. The CDR3 spells CASSPRTGRHYGYTF. The DNA for the CDR3 is TGCGCCAGCAGCCCAAGGACAGGGAGGCACTATGGCTACACCTTC.

This sequence joins TRBV4-1 and TRBJ1-2, with a tentative D call TRBD1 (5 bases). Germline CDR1 MGHRA, CDR2 YSYEKL. This CDR3 has 15 residues. V was clipped by 4 bases and J by 7 bases, with 19 bases between them. The CDR3 region is CASSRPSGQGSGYTF. CDR3 DNA: TGCGCCAGCAGCCGACCCTCTGGGCAGGGAAGTGGCTACACCTTC.

The V gene is TRBV7-8, the J gene TRBJ2-3, with TRBD2 matching 10 bases. Germline loops: CDR1 SGHVS, CDR2 FQNEAQ. V lost 5 bases, J lost 3 bases, and 5 bases stayed unmatched. The CDR3 is 15 amino acids. The CDR3 protein is CASSPDSGGTDTQYF. The CDR3 nucleotides read TGTGCCAGCAGCCCTGATAGCGGGGGGACAGATACGCAGTATTTT. The full variable domain, its missing parts supplied by reference TRBV7-8 and TRBJ2-3, is GAGVSQSPRYKVAKRGQDVALRCDPISGHVSLFWYQQALGQGPEFLTYFQNEAQLDKSGLPSDRFFAERPEGSVSTLKIQRTQQEDSAVYLCASSPDSGGTDTQYFGPGTRLTVL.

This clone was found once. The V and J genes are TRBV13 and TRBJ2-1; 10 nucleotides align to TRBD2. The CDR3 runs to 16 residues. Germline V gene lookup returns CDR1 PRHDT and CDR2 FYEKMQ (reference sequence). The J segment lost 5 bases and the V segment lost 5 bases, leaving 9 bases of the junction unmatched. The CDR3 bases are TGTGCCAGCAGCCATGAAAGTCTAGCGGGAGACAATGAGCAGTTCTTC. Translation gives CASSHESLAGDNEQFF. The full variable domain, with the rest looked up from reference TRBV13 and TRBJ2-1, is AAGVIQSPRHLIKEKRETATLKCYPIPRHDTVYWYQQGPGQDPQFLISFYEKMQSDKGSIPDRFSAQQFSDYHSELNMSSLELGDSALYFCASSHESLAGDNEQFFGPGTRLTVL.

The gene calls are TRBV2 and TRBJ1-2; the match to TRBD1 covers 9 bases. The germline V gene encodes CDR1 SNHLY and CDR2 FYNNEI. The CDR3 runs 16 residues. V dropped 8 bases and J dropped 5; count of bases not matched to a gene: 15. Written as DNA, the CDR3 is TGTGCCAGCCTCGGACAGGGGACCGCCCCCGTATATGGCTACACCTTC. The encoded protein is CASLGQGTAPVYGYTF.

The chain uses TRBV6-5 and TRBJ1-4, with TRBD1 matching 7 bases. This CDR3 has 16 residues. Germline CDR1 is MNHEY and CDR2 is SVGAGI. Losses at the gene ends were 0 bases for V and 8 bases for J; bases not matched to a gene: 9. The CDR3 DNA reads as TGTGCCAGCAGTTACTCGAATGACAGGGTGGGCGAAAAACTGTTTTTT. Residues: CASSYSNDRVGEKLFF.

The gene calls are TRBV11-3 and TRBJ1-5, with D hard to call. This CDR3 is built from 15 residues. CDR1 SGHNT and CDR2 YENEEA come from the germline V gene. Trimming pared 1 base from V and 1 base from J, leaving 8 bases between. The CDR3 region has the DNA TGTGCCAGCAGCTTAGGGGGAGGGAGCAATCAGCCCCAGCATTTT. Translating it yields CASSLGGGSNQPQHF.

This clone is a singleton in its sample. The chain recombines TRBV30 with TRBJ2-3; D gene unclear. V lost 1 base to trimming and J lost 7 bases, with 6 bases between them. The CDR3 is 11 residues long. From germline, CDR1 is GTSNPN and CDR2 SVGIG (reference sequence). The CDR3 coding sequence is TGTGCCTGGAGTGGGCCTCATACGCAGTATTTT. Its translation: CAWSGPHTQYF.

The gene calls are TRBV6-5 and TRBJ1-1; D might be TRBD1 (6 bases). The CDR3 totals 14 residues. Trimming removed 8 bases at V and 3 bases at J, with 16 bases between. The germline CDR1 and CDR2 sequences are MNHEY and SVGAGI. This chain's CDR3 is CASFWVGAHTEAFF. The CDR3 nucleotides are TGTGCCAGCTTCTGGGTGGGGGCCCACACTGAAGCTTTCTTT.

This clone is deemed medium-sized. This sequence joins TRBV29-1 and TRBJ1-1, with D possibly matching TRBD1 (5 bases). Germline V gene data show CDR1 as SQVTM and CDR2 as ANQGSEA. The V end lost 3 bases, the J end lost 1 base, and 9 bases lay between the germline ends. The CDR3 has 13 amino acids. The CDR3 protein is CSVEDGANTEAFF. The CDR3 coding sequence is TGCAGCGTTGAGGACGGGGCGAACACTGAAGCTTTCTTT.

Here the CDR3 reads CATSRSRVSEQYF. DNA for the CDR3: TGTGCCACCAGCAGATCTCGGGTCAGCGAGCAGTACTTC. The chain is built from TRBV15 and TRBJ2-7; D uncertain. CDR1 is LNHNV, CDR2 YYDKDF, per germline (reference sequence). The V end lost 2 bases, the J end lost 6 bases, and 11 bases lay between the germline ends. This CDR3 comprises 13 residues.